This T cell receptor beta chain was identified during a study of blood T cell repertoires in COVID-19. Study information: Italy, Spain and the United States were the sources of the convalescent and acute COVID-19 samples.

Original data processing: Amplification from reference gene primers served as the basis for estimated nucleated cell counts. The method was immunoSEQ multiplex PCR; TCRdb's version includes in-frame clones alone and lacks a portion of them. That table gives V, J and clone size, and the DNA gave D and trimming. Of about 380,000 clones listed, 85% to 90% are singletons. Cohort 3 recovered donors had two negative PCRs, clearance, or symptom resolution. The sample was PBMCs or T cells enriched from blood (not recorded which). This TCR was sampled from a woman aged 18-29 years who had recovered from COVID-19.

CDR3 in amino acids: CASLRNTEAFF. The CDR3 coding sequence is TGTGCCAGCCTCAGGAACACTGAAGCTTTCTTT. This chain joins TRBV28 and TRBJ1-1; D gene ambiguous. The length of the CDR3 is 11 residues. Germline lookup yields CDR1 MDHEN and CDR2 SYDVKM. V was clipped by 8 bases and J by 1 base, with 5 bases between them.